The next 5 T cell receptor beta chains were all read from a single sample in a study of cytomegalovirus exposure and HLA in healthy donors. The PCR contained 60 Vbeta and 13 Jbeta primers. Method: immunoSEQ multiplex PCR; TCRdb's copy keeps in-frame clones and lacks some. Among 310,000 or so clones listed, 80% to 90% were seen once. The sequenced material came from PBMCs. The receptors were sampled from a woman under 30 in good health and CMV-seronegative.

Notes on this clone: Compared with germline, one end of the junction differs, possibly owing to a read error. The chain combines TRBV7-9 with TRBJ2-7; D not resolved. The CDR3 consists of 11 residues. Looked up from germline, CDR1 is SEHNR and CDR2 is FQNEAQ (reference sequence). The CDR3, as DNA: TGTTCCAGCAGCCCCGGCGGCGAGCAGTACTTC. This gives the protein CSSSPGGEQYF.

The chain employs TRBV4-1 and TRBJ2-1, with 7 bases that match TRBD2. Germline V gives CDR1 MGHRA, CDR2 YSYEKL. This CDR3 has 17 residues. V gave up 0 bases and J gave up 8 bases; unmatched junction bases: 13. The CDR3 sequence: CASSQDVGGLVKYEQFF. CDR3 nucleotides: TGCGCCAGCAGCCAAGATGTGGGTGGACTAGTAAAGTATGAGCAGTTCTTC.

The V call is TRBV29-1, the J call TRBJ2-3; D uncertain. CDR1 is SQVTM and CDR2 is ANQGSEA in the germline V gene. The CDR3 length is 14 residues. V was clipped by 4 bases and J by 2 bases, with 13 bases between them. The CDR3 region is CSVGLEEVTDTQYF. The CDR3 DNA is TGCAGCGTTGGATTAGAAGAAGTCACAGATACGCAGTATTTT.

This chain links TRBV5-6 with TRBJ1-1, with 8 bases that match TRBD1. Germline lookup yields CDR1 SGHDT and CDR2 YYEEEE. V shed 3 bases and J 6 bases; nucleotides not matched to a gene: 1. This CDR3 has 12 amino acids. The CDR3 reads CASSWTGSEAFF. The CDR3 DNA reads TGTGCCAGCAGCTGGACAGGGTCTGAAGCTTTCTTT.

This chain links TRBV15 with TRBJ2-3; D is unresolved. Germline V CDR1 and CDR2: LNHNV, YYDKDF (reference sequence). This CDR3 has 15 residues. V was cut by 1 base and J by 5 bases, with 13 bases left in between. This CDR3 reads CATSRGKHDIDTQYF. The CDR3 DNA reads as TGTGCCACCAGCAGAGGCAAGCACGATATAGATACGCAGTATTTT.